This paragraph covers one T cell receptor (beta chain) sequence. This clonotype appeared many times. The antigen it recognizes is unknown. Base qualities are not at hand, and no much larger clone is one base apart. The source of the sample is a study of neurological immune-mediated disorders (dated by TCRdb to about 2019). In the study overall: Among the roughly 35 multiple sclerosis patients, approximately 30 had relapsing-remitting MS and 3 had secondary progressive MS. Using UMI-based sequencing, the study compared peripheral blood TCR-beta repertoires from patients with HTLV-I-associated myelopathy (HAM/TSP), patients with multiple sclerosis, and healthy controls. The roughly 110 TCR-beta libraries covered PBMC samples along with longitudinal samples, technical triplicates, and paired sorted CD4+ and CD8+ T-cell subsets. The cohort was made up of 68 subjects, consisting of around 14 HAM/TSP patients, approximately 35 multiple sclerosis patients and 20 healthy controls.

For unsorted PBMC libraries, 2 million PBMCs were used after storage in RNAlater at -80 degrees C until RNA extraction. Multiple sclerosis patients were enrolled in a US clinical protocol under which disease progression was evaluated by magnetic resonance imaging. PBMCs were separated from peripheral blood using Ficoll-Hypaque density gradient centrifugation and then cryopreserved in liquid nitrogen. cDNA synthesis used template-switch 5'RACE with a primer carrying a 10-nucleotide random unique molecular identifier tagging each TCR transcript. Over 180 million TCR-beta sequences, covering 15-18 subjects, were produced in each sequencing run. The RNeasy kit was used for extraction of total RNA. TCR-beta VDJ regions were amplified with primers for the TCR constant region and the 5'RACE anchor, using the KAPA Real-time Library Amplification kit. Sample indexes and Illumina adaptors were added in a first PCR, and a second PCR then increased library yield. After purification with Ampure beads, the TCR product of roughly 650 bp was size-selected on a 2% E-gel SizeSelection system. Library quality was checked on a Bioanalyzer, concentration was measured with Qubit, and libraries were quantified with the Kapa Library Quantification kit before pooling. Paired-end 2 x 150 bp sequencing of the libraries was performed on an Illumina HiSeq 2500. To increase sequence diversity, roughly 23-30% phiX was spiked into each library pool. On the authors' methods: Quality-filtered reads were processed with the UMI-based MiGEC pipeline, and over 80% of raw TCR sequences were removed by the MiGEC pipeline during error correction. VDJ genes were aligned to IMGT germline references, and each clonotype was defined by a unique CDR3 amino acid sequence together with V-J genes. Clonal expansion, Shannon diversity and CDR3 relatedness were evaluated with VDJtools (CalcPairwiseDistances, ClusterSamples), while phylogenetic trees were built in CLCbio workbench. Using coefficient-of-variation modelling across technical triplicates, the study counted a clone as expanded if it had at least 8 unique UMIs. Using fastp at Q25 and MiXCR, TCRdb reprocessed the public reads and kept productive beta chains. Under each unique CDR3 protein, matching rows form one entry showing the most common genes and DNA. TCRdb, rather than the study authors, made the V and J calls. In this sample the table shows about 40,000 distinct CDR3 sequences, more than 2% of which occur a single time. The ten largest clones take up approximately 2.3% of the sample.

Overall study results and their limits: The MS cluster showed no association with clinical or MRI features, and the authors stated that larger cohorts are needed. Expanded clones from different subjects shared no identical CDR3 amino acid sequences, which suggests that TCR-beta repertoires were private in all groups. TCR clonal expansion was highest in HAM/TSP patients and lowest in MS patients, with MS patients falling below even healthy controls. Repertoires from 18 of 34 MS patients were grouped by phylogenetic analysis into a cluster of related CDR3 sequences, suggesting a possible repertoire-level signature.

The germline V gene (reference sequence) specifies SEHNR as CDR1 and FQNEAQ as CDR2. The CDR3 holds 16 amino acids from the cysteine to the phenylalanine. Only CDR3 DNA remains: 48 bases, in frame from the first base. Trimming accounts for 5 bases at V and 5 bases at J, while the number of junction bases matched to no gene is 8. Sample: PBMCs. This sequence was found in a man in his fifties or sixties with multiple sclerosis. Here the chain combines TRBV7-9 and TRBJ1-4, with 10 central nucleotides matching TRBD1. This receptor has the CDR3 CASSVRTGGPNEKLFF. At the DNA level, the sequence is TGTGCCAGCAGCGTAAGGACAGGGGGACCAAATGAAAAACTGTTTTTT. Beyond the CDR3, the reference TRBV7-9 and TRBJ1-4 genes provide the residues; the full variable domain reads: DTGVSQNPRHKITKRGQNVTFRCDPISEHNRLYWYRQTLGQGPEFLTYFQNEAQLEKSRLLSDRFSAERPKGSFSTLEIQRTEQGDSAMYLCASSVRTGGPNEKLFFGSGTQLSVL.